Reported below is one T cell receptor (beta chain). The antigen is not known. The data originate from a study of Ad26.COV2.S vaccination and SARS-CoV-2 variants. The overall study: The study gave Ad26.COV2.S intramuscularly, once or twice 56 days apart.

Study results and caveats: Vaccine and placebo recipients had similar non-spike TCR breadth.

Clones were read by immunoSEQ multiplex PCR, and TCRdb kept only the in-frame ones, dropping some. The sample contains 300,000 to 500,000 clones, approximately 86% of which appear only once. Treatment in this sample: around 19 received Ad26.COV2.S at low or high dose, single or two shots; about 5 received placebo; per-sample allocation not given. Material that was analyzed had been drawn on day 63 after the first vaccine or placebo injection. The receptor comes from a person aged 18-60 years who received the Ad26.COV2.S COVID-19 vaccine or a placebo. Sequencing used peripheral blood, obtained in a trial of Ad26.COV2.S vaccine versus placebo.

CDR3 nucleotides: TGTGCCAGCAAAACTGAACCGGGACAGAATAATGAAAAACTGTTTTTT. It is translated as CASKTEPGQNNEKLFF. This chain connects TRBV5-4 to TRBJ1-4, with TRBD1 matching over 7 bases. Per germline, CDR1 SGHNT and CDR2 YYREEE (reference sequence). V shed 6 bases, J shed 4 bases, and the junction held 12 bases outside the gene matches. The CDR3 sequence is 16 residues long.